Listed here are 23 T cell receptor beta chains from one sample, sequenced in a study of cytomegalovirus exposure and HLA in healthy donors. The study ran its PCR with 60 Vbeta and 13 Jbeta primers. The protocol was immunoSEQ multiplex PCR, while the TCRdb copy is restricted to in-frame clones and leaves out a portion. The table records more than 95,000 clones, roughly 72% of them present only once. The sample was PBMCs. The receptors shown here come from a woman between 50 and 59 years old in good health and CMV-seropositive.

CDR3 DNA sequence: TGCGCCAGCAGCTCGGACCCGACAGGGGAGACCCAGTACTTC. Its protein product is CASSSDPTGETQYF. The rearrangement joins TRBV5-1 to TRBJ2-5; 7 bases are a match to TRBD1. The V segment lost 3 bases and the J segment 5 bases; nucleotides outside the gene matches: 7. This CDR3 comprises 14 residues. Germline assignment: CDR1 SGHRS and CDR2 YFSETQ.

This sequence joins TRBV29-1 and TRBJ1-4; tentatively, D is TRBD1 (6 bases). The CDR3 consists of 12 residues. The germline CDR1 and CDR2 sequences are SQVTM and ANQGSEA. Trimming stripped 6 bases from V and 7 bases from J, with 12 bases between. CDR3 in amino acids: CSVVQGSEKLFF. The CDR3 region has the DNA TGCAGCGTCGTACAGGGTAGTGAAAAACTGTTTTTT.

The genes are TRBV28 and TRBJ2-2; D is perhaps TRBD2 (6 bases). Germline CDR1 MDHEN, CDR2 SYDVKM. V was clipped by 1 base and J by 5 bases, with 8 bases between them. This CDR3 region has 14 residues. In nucleotides, the CDR3 is TGTGCCAGCAGTTTATACGGGAGAACCGGGGAGCTGTTTTTT. It translates to CASSLYGRTGELFF.

The chain combines TRBV7-2 with TRBJ2-4, with D hard to call. CDR1 and CDR2 from the germline V gene are SGHTA and FQGNSA. The V end lost 1 base, the J end lost 4 bases, and 8 bases lay between the germline ends. The CDR3 length is 14 residues. The CDR3 sequence is CASSLGWAKNIQYF. The CDR3 bases are TGTGCCAGCAGCTTAGGTTGGGCTAAAAACATTCAGTACTTC.

For this clone: In the same sample, other DNA sequences code for this CDR3. V usage is TRBV4-3 and J usage is TRBJ1-1; the match to TRBD1 covers 8 bases. After removal of 1 base from V and 4 bases from J, the junction contained 5 bases not matched to a gene. The CDR3 consists of 15 residues. Germline V gives CDR1 LGHNA, CDR2 YSLEER. This chain's CDR3 is CASSQGTGRVTEAFF. The CDR3 bases are TGCGCCAGCAGCCAAGGGACAGGGAGGGTCACTGAAGCTTTCTTT.

In its sample, this clone was seen once. The rearrangement links TRBV7-2 to TRBJ1-2; weak D call: TRBD1 (5 bases). CDR1 and CDR2 (germline): SGHTA, FQGNSA. The CDR3 totals 13 residues. Trimming shortened V by 1 base and J by 2 bases, and 5 bases separated the two germline ends. The CDR3 bases are TGTGCCAGCAGCTTAGGACAGAACTATGGCTACACCTTC. The encoded protein is CASSLGQNYGYTF.

This clone was detected once. As DNA, the CDR3 is TGCGCCAGCAGAACTCAAGGAGCGCTATGGAGCTACACCTTC. This translates into CASRTQGALWSYTF. The chain joins TRBV10-2 to TRBJ1-2; the D is unclear. Trimming left V 6 bases short and J 9 bases short, with 20 bases between. The CDR3 loop spans 14 amino acids. CDR1 and CDR2 from the germline V gene are WSHSY and SAAADI.

This clone was counted a few times. The rearrangement links TRBV5-1 to TRBJ2-1, with TRBD2 identical over 7 bases. The CDR3 contains 15 residues. The ends lost 2 bases at V and 4 bases at J; junction bases unmatched: 6. Germline-derived CDR1 and CDR2 are SGHRS and YFSETQ. The CDR3 region has the DNA TGCGCCAGCAGCTTTGCGGGAGAGGGTTACAATGAGCAGTTCTTC. This sequence encodes CASSFAGEGYNEQFF.

The rearrangement links TRBV5-8 to TRBJ1-6; no firm D call. Germline CDR1 reads SGHTS; CDR2 reads YDEGEE. This CDR3 region has 15 residues. V was pared by 4 bases and J by 0 bases, with 8 bases between. The CDR3 bases are TGTGCCAGCAGCCGGCTAGGCTCCTATAATTCACCCCTCCACTTT. Its protein is CASSRLGSYNSPLHF.

The chain combines TRBV7-2 with TRBJ1-5; D is ambiguous. Per the germline V gene, CDR1 is SGHTA and CDR2 is FQGNSA. The CDR3 runs to 15 residues. V lost 5 bases and J 0 bases, leaving 11 bases between the germline ends. The CDR3 coding sequence is TGTGCCAGCAGCCAAACAGTATATAGCAATCAGCCCCAGCATTTT. As protein: CASSQTVYSNQPQHF.

The V call is TRBV6-5, the J call TRBJ1-1, with unresolved D. Deletions cut 0 bases from V and 5 bases from J, with 13 bases between. The CDR3 contains 15 residues. Germline V lookup: CDR1 MNHEY, CDR2 SVGAGI. CDR3 nucleotides: TGTGCCAGCAGTTACTCGCAATATTCGGGGACTGAAGCTTTCTTT. The encoded protein is CASSYSQYSGTEAFF.

The V and J genes are TRBV5-4 and TRBJ2-1; no reliable D call. Between the trimmed V and J ends, which lost 0 bases and 11 bases, there was a span of 9 bases. The CDR3 sequence is 12 residues long. CDR1 is SGHNT and CDR2 is YYREEE in the germline V gene (reference sequence). The CDR3 coding sequence is TGTGCCAGCAGCTTGGAGAGTAATCAGCAGTTCTTC. It encodes CASSLESNQQFF.

This clone was found a few times. V gene TRBV2 combines with J gene TRBJ2-6, with D unresolved. V shed 8 bases and J shed 2 bases, with 7 bases lying between them. The CDR3 sequence is 13 residues long. Per germline, CDR1 SNHLY and CDR2 FYNNEI. The CDR3 region is CASCVTGANVLTF. CDR3 sequence (DNA): TGTGCCAGCTGCGTGACTGGGGCCAACGTCCTGACTTTC. Filled out from reference TRBV2 and TRBJ2-6, the complete variable domain reads EPEVTQTPSHQVTQMGQEVILRCVPISNHLYFYWYRQILGQKVEFLVSFYNNEISEKSEIFDDQFSVERPDGSNFTLKIRSTKLEDSAMYFCASCVTGANVLTFGAGSRLTVL.

This clone was observed a few times. The J gene is TRBJ2-7, the V gene TRBV5-4, with TRBD1 matching over 10 bases. The V and J ends lost 4 bases and 5 bases, in that order; junction bases with no gene match: 9. Germline CDR1 reads SGHNT; CDR2 reads YYREEE (reference sequence). The CDR3 covers 15 residues. The DNA of the CDR3 is TGTGCCAGCAGCCGACTATCGACAGGGGGCGACGAGCAGTACTTC. It translates to CASSRLSTGGDEQYF.

The table lists this clone with a few counts. The rearrangement joins TRBV10-1 to TRBJ1-1, with 8 bases fitting TRBD1. CDR1 is WNHNN and CDR2 is SYGVQD in the germline V gene (reference sequence). The CDR3 has 13 residues. Trimming cost V 6 bases and J 7 bases; bases outside gene matches: 7. CDR3 sequence (DNA): TGCGCCAGCAGCACAACAGGGGGGGTTGAAGCTTTCTTT. Its translation: CASSTTGGVEAFF.

The rearrangement uses TRBV7-2 and TRBJ1-1, with unresolved D. The V gene's germline CDR1 is SGHTA and CDR2 FQGNSA. V lost 1 base and J 2 bases, leaving 11 bases between the germline ends. There are 15 residues in the CDR3. The CDR3 nucleotides are TGTGCCAGCAGCTTAGACGTCCGGGGAAACACTGAAGCTTTCTTT. Protein: CASSLDVRGNTEAFF.

This clone was seen more than once but under ten times. The genes are TRBV19 and TRBJ1-2; 9 bases match TRBD1. The V gene end was trimmed by 6 bases and the J gene end by 6 bases; junction bases not matched to a gene: 5. Germline V CDR1 and CDR2: LNHDA, SQIVND (reference sequence). This CDR3 comprises 13 residues. CDR3 sequence reads: CASSERTGDGYTF. CDR3 nucleotides: TGTGCCAGTAGCGAAAGGACAGGGGATGGCTACACCTTC.

The chain recombines TRBV28 with TRBJ1-4; D is unclear. CDR1 and CDR2 from the germline V gene are MDHEN and SYDVKM. Trimming left V 8 bases short and J 0 bases short, with 19 bases between. The CDR3 consists of 17 residues. CDR3 sequence reads: CASGSLGGLTTNEKLFF. For the CDR3, the DNA is TGTGCCAGCGGATCCCTAGGAGGCCTAACAACTAATGAAAAACTGTTTTTT. The variable domain in full, with the rest retrieved from reference TRBV28 and TRBJ1-4, is DVKVTQSSRYLVKRTGEKVFLECVQDMDHENMFWYRQDPGLGLRLIYFSYDVKMKEKGDIPEGYSVSREKKERFSLILESASTNQTSMYLCASGSLGGLTTNEKLFFGSGTQLSVL.

The rearrangement uses TRBV18 and TRBJ1-4; no clear D. V lost 3 bases to trimming and J lost 3 bases, with 11 bases between them. Germline CDR1 and CDR2: KGHSH and LQKENI. CDR3 length: 15 amino acids. This CDR3 is CASSPPVSANEKLFF. Written as DNA, the CDR3 is TGTGCCAGCTCACCCCCCGTGAGTGCTAATGAAAAACTGTTTTTT.

This clone has more than one count but fewer than ten. The rearrangement joins TRBV6-5 to TRBJ1-6, with 10 bases fitting TRBD1. From germline, CDR1 is MNHEY and CDR2 SVGAGI. V gave up 6 bases and J gave up 9 bases; unmatched junction bases: 5. The CDR3 is made up of 14 amino acids. The CDR3 nucleotides read TGTGCCAGCAGGTCCGGGACAGGGGCTTCACCCCTCCACTTT. Its protein is CASRSGTGASPLHF.

In nucleotides, the CDR3 is TGTGCCAGCAGCTTTCGGACCGACAGAGCGGATACGCAGTATTTT. Protein: CASSFRTDRADTQYF. The chain recombines TRBV5-4 with TRBJ2-3, with D possibly matching TRBD1 (5 bases). Germline V gene sequence: CDR1 SGHNT, CDR2 YYREEE (reference sequence). This CDR3 is 15 amino acids long. V was clipped by 2 bases and J by 6 bases, with 16 bases between them.

A single count supports this clone. The chain couples TRBV19 to TRBJ1-2; D is possibly TRBD1 (5 bases). Germline CDR1 LNHDA, CDR2 SQIVND (reference sequence). The CDR3 totals 14 residues. Trimming shortened V by 5 bases and J by 3 bases, and 13 bases separated the two germline ends. CDR3 in amino acids: CASSFRVTDYGYTF. DNA of the CDR3: TGTGCCAGTAGTTTCAGGGTTACGGACTATGGCTACACCTTC.

The chain couples TRBV11-2 to TRBJ2-5, with TRBD1 identical over 7 bases. J lost 3 bases, V lost 5 bases, and 6 bases had no gene match. This CDR3 has 14 residues. CDR1 SGHAT and CDR2 FQNNGV come from the germline V gene. CDR3 sequence: CASSMGQFEETQYF. The CDR3 nucleotides are TGTGCCAGCAGCATGGGACAGTTCGAAGAGACCCAGTACTTC. Variable domain in full (rest from reference TRBV11-2 and TRBJ2-5): EAGVAQSPRYKIIEKRQSVAFWCNPISGHATLYWYQQILGQGPKLLIQFQNNGVVDDSQLPKDRFSAERLKGVDSTLKIQPAKLEDSAVYLCASSMGQFEETQYFGPGTRLLVL.